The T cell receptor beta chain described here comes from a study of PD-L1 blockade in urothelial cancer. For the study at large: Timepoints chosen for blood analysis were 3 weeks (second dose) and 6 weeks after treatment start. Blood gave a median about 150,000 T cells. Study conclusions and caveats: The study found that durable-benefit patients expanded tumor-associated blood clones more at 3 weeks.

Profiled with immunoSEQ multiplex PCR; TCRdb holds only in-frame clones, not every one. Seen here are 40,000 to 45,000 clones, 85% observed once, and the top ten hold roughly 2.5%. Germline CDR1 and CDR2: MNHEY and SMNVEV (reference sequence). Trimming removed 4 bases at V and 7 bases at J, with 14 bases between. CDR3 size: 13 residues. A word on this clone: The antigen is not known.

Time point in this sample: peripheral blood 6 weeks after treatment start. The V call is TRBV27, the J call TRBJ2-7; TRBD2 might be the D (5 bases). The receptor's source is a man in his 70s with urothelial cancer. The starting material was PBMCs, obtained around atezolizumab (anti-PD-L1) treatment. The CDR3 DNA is TGTGCCAGCAGTTCCTGGCCTTCGGGGGAGCAGTACTTC. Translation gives CASSSWPSGEQYF.